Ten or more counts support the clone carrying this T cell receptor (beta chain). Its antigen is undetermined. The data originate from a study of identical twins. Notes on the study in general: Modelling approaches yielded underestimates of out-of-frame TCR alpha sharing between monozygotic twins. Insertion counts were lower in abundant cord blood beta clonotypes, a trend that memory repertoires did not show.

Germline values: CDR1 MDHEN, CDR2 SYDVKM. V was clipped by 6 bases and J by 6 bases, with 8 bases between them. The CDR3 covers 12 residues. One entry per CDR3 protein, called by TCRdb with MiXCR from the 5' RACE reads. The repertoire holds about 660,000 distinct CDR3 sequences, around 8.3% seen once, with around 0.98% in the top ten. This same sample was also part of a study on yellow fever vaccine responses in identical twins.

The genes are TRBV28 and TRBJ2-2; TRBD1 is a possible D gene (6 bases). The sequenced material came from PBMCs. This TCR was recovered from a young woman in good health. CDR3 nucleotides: TGTGCCAGCAGGAGACAGGCCGGGGAGCTGTTTTTT. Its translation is CASRRQAGELFF. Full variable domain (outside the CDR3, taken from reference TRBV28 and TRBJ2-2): DVKVTQSSRYLVKRTGEKVFLECVQDMDHENMFWYRQDPGLGLRLIYFSYDVKMKEKGDIPEGYSVSREKKERFSLILESASTNQTSMYLCASRRQAGELFFGEGSRLTVL.